A selection of T cell receptor beta chains follows, all from one sample in a study of beta chain features in type 1 diabetes. Clones were sequenced by immunoSEQ multiplex PCR, and TCRdb holds only the in-frame ones, with some missing. The sample holds 300,000 to 400,000 clones; roughly 12% are singletons and the top ten take 0.017%. The sample consisted of naive CD4+ T cells from blood. These TCRs come from a man between 18 and 35 years old in good health. The CDR3 runs from the conserved cysteine through the conserved F or W. A D gene is named only where the DNA matches it firmly. Part of the rows lack a size; the others show once, few, many or a class for expanded clones.

>TRBV28|TRBD2|TRBJ2-5|.
CASIALIAGGGETQYF
TGTGCCAGCATCGCCCTTATAGCGGGAGGCGGAGAGACCCAGTACTTC
>TRBV7-2|.|TRBJ2-3|.
CASSPRLGLTGTDTQYF
TGTGCCAGCAGCCCCCGACTAGGCCTGACTGGCACAGATACGCAGTATTTT
>TRBV30|.|TRBJ1-3|.
CAWQEGNGNTIYF
TGTGCCTGGCAGGAGGGGAACGGAAACACCATATATTTT
>TRBV9|TRBD1|TRBJ2-1|.
CASSGTGDNEQFF
TGTGCCAGCAGCGGGACAGGGGACAATGAGCAGTTCTTC
>TRBV7-3|.|TRBJ2-7|.
CASSSAPSGQYF
TGTGCCAGCAGCTCCGCCCCCAGTGGGCAGTACTTC
>TRBV7-3|TRBD2|TRBJ2-1|few
CASSPTTSGSLNEQFF
TGTGCCAGCAGCCCGACGACTAGCGGGAGTCTCAATGAGCAGTTCTTC
>TRBV6-5|.|TRBJ2-3|.
CASSYTSRGDTQYF
TGTGCCAGCAGTTACACCAGCCGCGGGGATACGCAGTATTTT
>TRBV7-2|TRBD2|TRBJ2-3|.
CASRPKLAGGRDTQYF
TGTGCCAGCAGACCGAAGCTAGCGGGAGGACGCGATACGCAGTATTTT
>TRBV6-5|.|TRBJ1-1|.
CASSSGGGGTEAFF
TGTGCCAGCAGTTCGGGGGGGGGCGGGACTGAAGCTTTCTTT
>TRBV30|.|TRBJ1-1|few
CAWRDSSGAFF
TGTGCCTGGAGGGATTCCTCGGGAGCTTTCTTT
>TRBV19|.|TRBJ1-6|few
CASSPTGDDSPLHF
TGTGCCAGTAGTCCGACGGGGGACGATTCACCCCTCCACTTT
>TRBV28|.|TRBJ1-4|few
CASSRQATNEKLFF
TGTGCCAGCAGTCGACAGGCAACTAATGAAAAACTGTTTTTT
>TRBV5-1|TRBD1|TRBJ1-2|.
CASSQLTGGGYTF
TGCGCCAGCAGCCAATTGACAGGGGGAGGCTACACCTTC
>TRBV7-3|TRBD1|TRBJ2-6|few
CASSIRGPGANVLTF
TGTGCCAGCAGCATCAGGGGGCCTGGGGCCAACGTCCTGACTTTC
>TRBV6-6|TRBD1|TRBJ2-7|few
CASSRDRAYEQYF
TGTGCCAGCAGCCGGGACAGGGCCTACGAGCAGTACTTC
>TRBV28|TRBD1|TRBJ2-7|.
CASSGTGTFYEQYF
TGTGCCAGCAGCGGGACAGGCACTTTCTACGAGCAGTACTTC
>TRBV6-5|.|TRBJ2-1|.
CASSPTGEGNEQFF
TGTGCCAGCAGCCCGACAGGCGAAGGAAATGAGCAGTTCTTC
>TRBV5-1|TRBD1|TRBJ2-2|.
CASSYGQGGELFF
TGCGCCAGCAGTTACGGACAGGGCGGGGAGCTGTTTTTT
>TRBV18|.|TRBJ1-2|few
CASSPPVGQEYGYTF
TGTGCCAGCTCACCTCCGGTTGGTCAGGAATATGGCTACACCTTC
>TRBV9|.|TRBJ1-2|few
CASSVDLGAEGYTF
TGTGCCAGCAGCGTAGATTTAGGGGCGGAAGGCTACACCTTC
>TRBV11-2|.|TRBJ2-5|.
CASSPLRVRETQYF
TGTGCCAGCAGCCCCCTTCGGGTCCGGGAGACCCAGTACTTC
>TRBV7-6|TRBD1|TRBJ2-7|.
CASSFLQGGNSPYEQYF
TGTGCCAGCAGCTTTTTACAGGGGGGTAACAGTCCCTACGAGCAGTACTTC